The entry that follows covers one T cell receptor beta chain sequence. This record comes from a study of blood T cell repertoires in COVID-19. Germline V gene sequence: CDR1 MNHEY, CDR2 SMNVEV (reference sequence). V lost 2 bases, J lost 2 bases, and 10 bases lay in between. This CDR3 contains 14 residues. Generated by immunoSEQ multiplex PCR, the TCRdb table keeps only in-frame clones and is missing some. This sample yields 250,000 to 350,000 clones, of which about 85% are seen a single time; 0.87% belongs to the top ten. Seattle patient enrollment occurred during active infection, with longitudinal follow-up thereafter.

The genes are TRBV27 and TRBJ2-7; no definite D call. Material for sequencing was peripheral blood. The TCR was taken from a human donor with COVID-19, enrolled during active disease. The donor label of this sample is uncertain. In DNA form, the CDR3 reads TGTGCCAGCAGTTTAGCGGATCGAACCTACGAGCAGTACTTC. Protein: CASSLADRTYEQYF.